Listed below are T cell receptor beta chains from one sample, sequenced in a study of OX40 agonist ivuxolimab in advanced cancers. Clones were sequenced by immunoSEQ multiplex PCR, and TCRdb holds only the in-frame ones, with some missing. The sample shows approximately 82,000 clones, more than 75% of them seen only once. Sample: CD4+ or CD8+ T cells sorted from blood, taken in a trial of the OX40 agonist ivuxolimab. Every receptor here comes from an adult with an advanced solid tumor such as melanoma, head and neck, liver or kidney cancer. The CDR3 runs from the conserved cysteine through the conserved F or W. D genes are given only for firm matches. Part of the rows lack a size; the others show once, few, many or a class for expanded clones.

>TRBV29-1|TRBJ1-2|NA|TRBD1
CSAGDSPNYGYTF
TGCAGCGCAGGGGACAGTCCTAACTATGGCTACACCTTC
>TRBV6-1|TRBJ2-1|NA|NA
CAHGEYNEQFF
TGTGCCCACGGGGAGTACAATGAGCAGTTCTTC
>TRBV5-1|TRBJ2-2|NA|TRBD2
CASSSGLAGVGTGELFF
TGCGCCAGCAGCTCGGGACTAGCGGGAGTGGGAACCGGGGAGCTGTTTTTT
>TRBV2|TRBJ2-7|NA|NA
CASSVQRGPYEQYF
TGTGCCAGCAGTGTACAACGGGGCCCCTACGAGCAGTACTTC
>TRBV6-5|TRBJ2-3|NA|TRBD1
CASRPAGGRTDTQYF
TGTGCCAGCAGACCCGCAGGGGGTAGAACAGATACGCAGTATTTT
>TRBV30|TRBJ1-5|NA|NA
CAWSTGTNYQPQHF
TGTGCCTGGAGTACCGGGACAAATTATCAGCCCCAGCATTTT
>TRBV19|TRBJ1-4|NA|NA
CASSTSRQAQTNEKLFF
TGTGCCAGTAGTACCTCAAGACAGGCCCAAACTAATGAAAAACTGTTTTTT
>TRBV30|TRBJ1-2|NA|NA
CAWRGSGGQAGYTF
TGTGCCTGGAGGGGAAGCGGGGGGCAAGCTGGCTACACCTTC
>TRBV10-2|TRBJ2-1|many|NA
CASSERAYNEQFF
TGCGCCAGCAGTGAGCGGGCCTACAATGAGCAGTTCTTC
>TRBV9|TRBJ1-6|NA|NA
CASSPTDIRNSPLHF
TGTGCCAGCAGCCCTACGGACATCAGAAATTCACCCCTCCACTTT
>TRBV5-1|TRBJ1-1|NA|NA
CASSTEGSLYEAFF
TGCGCCAGCAGCACCGAGGGCTCTCTTTATGAAGCTTTCTTT
>TRBV6-1|TRBJ1-5|NA|NA
CASSEARGGIGNQPQHF
TGTGCCAGCAGTGAAGCGCGCGGGGGCATTGGCAATCAGCCCCAGCATTTT
>TRBV6-1|TRBJ1-1|NA|NA
CASSESLNSIEAFF
TGTGCCAGCAGTGAATCTTTAAACAGCATTGAAGCTTTCTTT
>TRBV2|TRBJ1-3|NA|NA
CASSLGLTPGNTIYF
TGTGCCAGCTCACTCGGACTTACGCCTGGAAACACCATATATTTT
>TRBV2|TRBJ1-1|NA|TRBD1
CASSSRQGNTEAFF
TGTGCCAGCAGTTCCAGACAGGGGAACACTGAAGCTTTCTTT
>TRBV5-4|TRBJ2-5|few|NA
CASSWKETQYF
TGTGCCAGCAGTTGGAAAGAGACCCAGTACTTC
>TRBV19|TRBJ1-2|once|TRBD1
CASRPGGDFHNYGYTF
TGTGCCAGTAGGCCAGGGGGGGACTTCCATAACTATGGCTACACCTTC
>TRBV7-2|TRBJ2-5|NA|NA
CASSFLLGETQYF
TGTGCCAGCAGCTTTCTTTTAGGAGAGACCCAGTACTTC
>TRBV6-6|TRBJ1-2|NA|NA
CASSWDGFGYTF
TGTGCCAGCAGTTGGGATGGGTTTGGCTACACCTTC
>TRBV9|TRBJ2-1|once|TRBD2
CASTSATGTTLSHNEQFF
TGTGCCAGCACTTCAGCCACCGGGACTACCTTATCCCACAATGAGCAGTTCTTC
>TRBV2|TRBJ1-2|few|NA
CASSLGGVGYGYTF
TGTGCCAGCAGCTTAGGGGGGGTTGGCTATGGCTACACCTTC
>TRBV30|TRBJ1-1|NA|NA
CAWKDSTEAFF
TGTGCCTGGAAGGACAGCACTGAAGCTTTCTTT
>TRBV5-1|TRBJ2-1|NA|TRBD1
CASIPGQGAYNEQFF
TGCGCCAGCATACCGGGACAGGGGGCTTACAATGAGCAGTTCTTC
>TRBV2|TRBJ2-5|NA|NA
CASRDLGLRAGTQYF
TGTGCCAGCAGGGACCTAGGACTACGCGCGGGGACCCAGTACTTC
>TRBV2|TRBJ2-5|NA|NA
CASRDSQETQYF
TGTGCCAGCAGGGACTCCCAAGAGACCCAGTACTTC
>TRBV2|TRBJ1-1|NA|TRBD1
CASSELGQARGNTEAFF
TGTGCCAGCAGTGAATTGGGACAGGCTCGTGGGAACACTGAAGCTTTCTTT
>TRBV2|TRBJ2-5|once|NA
CASWTRRGQETQYF
TGTGCCAGCTGGACCCGACGTGGCCAAGAGACCCAGTACTTC